The 23 T cell receptor beta chains given below trace back to one sample, sequenced in a study of cytomegalovirus exposure and HLA in healthy donors. Use of 60 Vbeta and 13 Jbeta primers characterized the PCR. The table came from immunoSEQ multiplex PCR; TCRdb's copy has only in-frame clones and leaves some out. In the table there are fewer than 100,000 clones, over 60% of which are singletons. Sequences were obtained from PBMCs. The receptors were gathered from a man in his sixties in good health and CMV-seropositive.

This chain joins TRBV4-3 and TRBJ1-1; D may be TRBD1 (6 bases). The CDR3 is 14 residues long. The ends were cut back, 0 bases at V and 5 bases at J, with 10 bases in the middle. Per germline, CDR1 LGHNA and CDR2 YSLEER. CDR3 loop: CASSQDLRGTEAFF. The CDR3 DNA follows: TGCGCCAGCAGCCAAGATTTGAGGGGGACTGAAGCTTTCTTT.

This chain uses TRBV6-1 with TRBJ2-1; TRBD1 matches at 9 bases. The CDR3 totals 14 residues. Germline V CDR1 and CDR2: MNHNS, SASEGT. V dropped 7 bases and J dropped 5; count of bases not matched to a gene: 6. The CDR3 spells CASNWDRVNNEQFF. DNA for the CDR3: TGTGCCAGCAACTGGGACAGGGTGAACAATGAGCAGTTCTTC.

This clone occurred a few times. The chain links TRBV6-5 to TRBJ2-3, with a possible D match to TRBD2 (6 bases). Germline CDR1 MNHEY, CDR2 SVGAGI. V shed 7 bases and J shed 6 bases, with 17 bases lying between them. The CDR3 loop spans 14 amino acids. This CDR3 is CASKGDSPSDTQYF. CDR3 in DNA: TGTGCCAGCAAAGGGGACTCCCCGTCGGATACGCAGTATTTT.

This chain joins TRBV28 and TRBJ1-1; TRBD1 is a possible D gene (6 bases). Germline V gene data show CDR1 as MDHEN and CDR2 as SYDVKM. V lost 5 bases to trimming and J lost 0 bases, with 16 bases between them. The CDR3 runs 16 residues. In DNA form, the CDR3 reads TGTGCCAGCAGTCCACCGAACAGGGAGCTGAACACTGAAGCTTTCTTT. Its translation: CASSPPNRELNTEAFF.

The genes are TRBV7-3 and TRBJ2-1; 11 bases agree with TRBD2. The CDR3 contains 14 residues. Trimming removed 6 bases from V and 8 bases from J; junction bases left unmatched: 6. Germline V gene sequence: CDR1 SGHTA, CDR2 FQGTGA. CDR3 in amino acids: CASRIAGGPDEQFF. CDR3 in DNA: TGTGCCAGCAGAATAGCGGGGGGGCCGGATGAGCAGTTCTTC.

CDR3 amino acids: CASSILSTDSPLHF. DNA for the CDR3: TGTGCCAGTAGTATCCTTTCGACAGATTCACCCCTCCACTTT. The V gene is TRBV19, the J gene TRBJ1-6, with D possibly matching TRBD1 (5 bases). With 3 bases removed from V and 8 bases from J, the gap between germline ends came to 11 bases. This CDR3 region has 14 residues. Germline CDR1 LNHDA, CDR2 SQIVND (reference sequence).

The chain employs TRBV10-2 and TRBJ2-7, with 9 nucleotides matching TRBD1. Germline trimming cut 1 base from V and 0 bases from J; bases unmatched to any gene: 4. Per germline, CDR1 WSHSY and CDR2 SAAADI. The CDR3 totals 16 residues. DNA for the CDR3: TGCGCCAGCAGTGAGTGGACAGGGGAGGGCTCCTACGAGCAGTACTTC. Its protein product is CASSEWTGEGSYEQYF.

This chain connects TRBV5-5 to TRBJ1-5, with 7 bases identical to TRBD1. The CDR3 has 15 residues. V was clipped by 0 bases and J by 0 bases; unmatched bases: 0. The V gene's germline CDR1 is SGHKS and CDR2 YYEKEE (reference sequence). The CDR3 DNA sequence: TGTGCCAGCAGCTTGGGACAGGGTAGCAATCAGCCCCAGCATTTT. It translates to CASSLGQGSNQPQHF. Supplemented by reference TRBV5-5 and TRBJ1-5, the full variable domain reads DAGVTQSPTHLIKTRGQQVTLRCSPISGHKSVSWYQQVLGQGPQFIFQYYEKEERGRGNFPDRFSARQFPNYSSELNVNALLLGDSALYLCASSLGQGSNQPQHFGDGTRLSIL.

The chain uses TRBV12-5 and TRBJ1-5; weak D call: TRBD1 (5 bases). Germline lookup yields CDR1 LGHNT and CDR2 FRNRAP. This CDR3 is built from 19 residues. V was trimmed by 1 base and J by 4 bases, leaving 23 bases between them. The CDR3 protein is CASGLGAGGSGVGNQPQHF. The CDR3 DNA is TGTGCTAGTGGTTTGGGGGCGGGGGGATCGGGGGTAGGAAATCAGCCCCAGCATTTT. The full variable domain, with the rest looked up from reference TRBV12-5 and TRBJ1-5, is DARVTQTPRHKVTEMGQEVTMRCQPILGHNTVFWYRQTMMQGLELLAYFRNRAPLDDSGMPKDRFSAEMPDATLATLKIQPSEPRDSAVYFCASGLGAGGSGVGNQPQHFGDGTRLSIL.

The rearrangement links TRBV30 to TRBJ1-6, with 12 bases matching TRBD1. Trimming removed 7 bases from V and 4 bases from J; junction bases left unmatched: 5. The CDR3 has 15 residues. CDR1 GTSNPN and CDR2 SVGIG come from the germline V gene (reference sequence). The CDR3 DNA sequence: TGTGCCTTGGGACAGGGGGCCCGATATAATTCACCCCTCCACTTT. This sequence encodes CALGQGARYNSPLHF.

This chain connects TRBV6-1 to TRBJ2-7; 7 positions agree with TRBD1. The V gene end was trimmed by 5 bases and the J gene end by 4 bases; junction bases not matched to a gene: 5. The length of the CDR3 is 13 residues. Germline V gene lookup returns CDR1 MNHNS and CDR2 SASEGT. Here the CDR3 reads CASSRDSRYEQYF. CDR3 coding DNA: TGTGCCAGCAGTAGGGACAGCCGATACGAGCAGTACTTC.

This chain links TRBV9 with TRBJ2-1; 10 positions agree with TRBD2. This CDR3 is built from 16 residues. J gave up 4 bases and V 3 bases, and 7 bases lay outside the gene matches. The germline CDR1 and CDR2 sequences are SGDLS and YYNGEE. CDR3 coding DNA: TGTGCCAGCAGCGCCCGAGCGGGGGGGGTATACAATGAGCAGTTCTTC. It specifies CASSARAGGVYNEQFF. The complete variable domain, with remaining parts taken from reference TRBV9 and TRBJ2-1, reads DSGVTQTPKHLITATGQRVTLRCSPRSGDLSVYWYQQSLDQGLQFLIQYYNGEERAKGNILERFSAQQFPDLHSELNLSSLELGDSALYFCASSARAGGVYNEQFFGPGTRLTVL.

This rearrangement joins TRBV2 to TRBJ2-3, with D perhaps matching TRBD1 (6 bases). Germline V gives CDR1 SNHLY, CDR2 FYNNEI. The CDR3 totals 15 residues. V was cut by 4 bases and J by 4 bases, with 15 bases left in between. As DNA, the CDR3 is TGTGCCAGCAGTGCCGGGACACTGGGCGCAGATACGCAGTATTTT. Amino acids: CASSAGTLGADTQYF. Drawing the rest from reference TRBV2 and TRBJ2-3, the complete variable domain is EPEVTQTPSHQVTQMGQEVILRCVPISNHLYFYWYRQILGQKVEFLVSFYNNEISEKSEIFDDQFSVERPDGSNFTLKIRSTKLEDSAMYFCASSAGTLGADTQYFGPGTRLTVL.

This clone has a handful of counts. The rearrangement uses TRBV27 and TRBJ1-6; D is uncertain. Germline CDR1 reads MNHEY; CDR2 reads SMNVEV (reference sequence). V lost 5 bases to trimming and J lost 2 bases, with 4 bases between them. The length of the CDR3 is 13 residues. The CDR3 DNA reads as TGTGCCAGCAGTCCCGCCTATAATTCACCCCTCCACTTT. Translating it yields CASSPAYNSPLHF.

The chain has TRBV7-9 and TRBJ1-2, with 11 bases that match TRBD1. Germline CDR1 is SEHNR and CDR2 is FQNEAQ (reference sequence). V dropped 5 bases and J dropped 7; count of bases not matched to a gene: 6. The CDR3 runs to 14 residues. The DNA of the CDR3 is TGTGCCAGCAGCCGGACAGGGGGCGAGGGTGGCTACACCTTC. Protein sequence: CASSRTGGEGGYTF.

In regard to this clone: This specimen includes other DNA sequences encoding the same CDR3. The V call is TRBV7-2, the J call TRBJ2-7; D remains ambiguous. Trimming shortened V by 2 bases and J by 1 base, and 3 bases separated the two germline ends. CDR1 is SGHTA and CDR2 is FQGNSA in the germline V gene. This CDR3 has 12 residues. The CDR3, as DNA: TGTGCCAGCAGCTTATCTTCCTACGAGCAGTACTTC. Translation gives CASSLSSYEQYF. The full variable domain, completed using reference TRBV7-2 and TRBJ2-7, is GAGVSQSPSNKVTEKGKDVELRCDPISGHTALYWYRQSLGQGLEFLIYFQGNSAPDKSGLPSDRFSAERTGGSVSTLTIQRTQQEDSAVYLCASSLSSYEQYFGPGTRLTVT.

This chain connects TRBV10-2 to TRBJ1-2; 9 bases fit TRBD1. V was clipped by 0 bases and J by 4 bases; unmatched bases: 6. The CDR3 runs to 16 residues. Germline V gives CDR1 WSHSY, CDR2 SAAADI. The CDR3 sequence is CASSESRTGAVYGYTF. CDR3 sequence (DNA): TGCGCCAGCAGTGAGTCGAGGACAGGGGCCGTCTATGGCTACACCTTC.

This clone was recorded a few times. The chain has TRBV6-5 and TRBJ2-7; no clear D gene. Germline CDR1 reads MNHEY; CDR2 reads SVGAGI. Trimming shortened V by 3 bases and J by 5 bases, and 5 bases separated the two germline ends. The CDR3 sequence is 11 residues long. CDR3 nucleotides: TGTGCCAGCAGTTATGGCCACGAGCAGTACTTC. Translated, it gives CASSYGHEQYF.

The V and J genes are TRBV6-1 and TRBJ1-1; TRBD1 is a possible D gene (5 bases). This CDR3 spans 13 amino acids. Per the germline V gene, CDR1 is MNHNS and CDR2 is SASEGT. V lost 4 bases to trimming and J lost 7 bases, with 13 bases between them. In DNA form, the CDR3 reads TGTGCCAGCAGTGTCTCAGGACATATTGAAGCTTTCTTT. Translating gives CASSVSGHIEAFF.

The chain combines TRBV27 with TRBJ2-5; D is possibly TRBD1 (8 bases). From germline, CDR1 is MNHEY and CDR2 SMNVEV (reference sequence). This CDR3 contains 15 residues. V lost 6 bases and J lost 7, with 21 bases in between. For the CDR3, the DNA is TGTGCCAGCAGACGGGACAGGCGGGGGAAGAGGACCCAGTACTTC. Translating it yields CASRRDRRGKRTQYF.

V gene TRBV19 combines with J gene TRBJ2-3; D is perhaps TRBD2 (6 bases). From germline, CDR1 is LNHDA and CDR2 SQIVND (reference sequence). With 3 bases removed from V and 2 bases from J, the gap between germline ends came to 12 bases. This CDR3 has 15 amino acids. The CDR3: CASSMAGSFTDTQYF. The DNA of the CDR3 is TGTGCCAGTAGTATGGCGGGGTCCTTCACAGATACGCAGTATTTT.

V gene TRBV6-5 combines with J gene TRBJ2-7; maybe TRBD2 (6 bases). Germline loops: CDR1 MNHEY, CDR2 SVGAGI. V was pared by 3 bases and J by 5 bases, with 11 bases between. This CDR3 is built from 13 residues. In nucleotides, the CDR3 is TGTGCCAGCAGTTATATGGGAGGCAACGAGCAGTACTTC. It encodes CASSYMGGNEQYF.

This clone was seen only once. The J gene is TRBJ2-1, the V gene TRBV27; TRBD1 is a possible D gene (5 bases). CDR1 is MNHEY and CDR2 is SMNVEV in the germline V gene (reference sequence). Trimming took off 5 bases at V and 1 base at J, with 12 bases between the two ends. This CDR3 is 15 amino acids long. The CDR3 DNA reads TGTGCCAGCAGTCCCCTCAGGGTTTCCTACAATGAGCAGTTCTTC. Protein sequence: CASSPLRVSYNEQFF.